A selection of T cell receptor beta chains follows, all from one sample in a study of T cell responses to AZD1222 COVID-19 vaccine. TCRdb's copy holds only in-frame clones and misses some; the assay was immunoSEQ multiplex PCR. This table holds around 160,000 clones, roughly 87% found once. Material: peripheral blood, obtained on day 0 of AZD1222 vaccination. All receptors derive from an adult in good health. CDR3s include the opening cysteine and the closing phenylalanine or tryptophan. Part of the rows lack a size; the others show once, few, many or a class for expanded clones.

clone size	V gene	J gene	CDR3 protein
NA	TRBV28	TRBJ2-4	CASSLYTGGATKNIQYF
NA	TRBV28	TRBJ2-2	CASSLQFPSGRAFQAGELFF
NA	TRBV7-2	TRBJ1-3	CASSLGGTMAGNTIYF
NA	TRBV29-1	TRBJ1-1	CSAYRDRGQNTEAFF
once	TRBV29-1	TRBJ2-3	CSVDSPTTSTDTQYF
NA	TRBV10-3	TRBJ1-3	CAIRERGRSGNTIYF
NA	TRBV7-3	TRBJ2-3	CASSLAGPTDTQYF
NA	TRBV6-5	TRBJ1-2	CASENYGYTF
NA	TRBV7-3	TRBJ1-1	CASSPGTTNEAFF
NA	TRBV28	TRBJ1-2	CASSPVGGRVESNYGYTF
NA	TRBV5-6	TRBJ2-7	CASSRRRASYEQYF
NA	TRBV11-3	TRBJ2-7	CASSSSGTSGRYEQYF